The present TCR beta chain was sequenced within a study of cytomegalovirus exposure and HLA in healthy donors. Whole-study results and caveats: Donors were assumed by presence/absence analyses to have roughly uniform sequencing depth.

In germline, CDR1 is SGHDT, CDR2 YYEEEE. The CDR3 extends over 15 amino acids. V lost 2 bases and J lost 4, with 13 bases in between. This clone was recorded a few times. Its antigen is currently unknown. PCR amplification relied on 60 Vbeta primers (plus 13 Jbeta primers). The data were produced by immunoSEQ multiplex PCR, yet TCRdb's version contains in-frame clones alone and is incomplete. In the table there are under 150,000 clones, 80% to 85% of which are singletons. The chain combines TRBV5-6 with TRBJ1-5; D possibly corresponds to TRBD1 (5 bases). The receptor's source is a human donor in good health. Sequenced sample: PBMCs. In nucleotides, the CDR3 is TGTGCCAGCAGCTTTCGTGTAGGGGCGAATCAGCCCCAGCATTTT. Amino acid sequence: CASSFRVGANQPQHF.